This passage covers 8 T cell receptor beta chains from one sample sequenced in a study of metastatic and nonmetastatic thyroid tumors. TCRdb re-clonotyped the PCR reads through MiXCR. The table has approximately 37,000 clones, about a fifth seen once. No treatment had been given to any patient before thyroid surgery. Sequenced material: tumor tissue. The source is a male donor with papillary thyroid cancer or a benign thyroid nodule (not recorded which). Some clones in this sample may be carry-over from other donors' samples.

This clone was recorded many times. At one boundary the junction diverges from the germline segment, which might be a read error. The chain recombines TRBV3-1 with TRBJ2-4; D is undetermined. The CDR3 has 14 residues. Germline V gives CDR1 LGHDT, CDR2 YNNKEL (reference sequence). CDR3 sequence: CASSAANGKNIQCF. The CDR3 nucleotides read TGTGCCAGCAGCGCCGCCAACGGCAAAAACATTCAGTGCTTC.

As to this clone: A junction boundary mismatches the germline segment, possibly from a read error. The chain uses TRBV20-1 and TRBJ2-7; 8 bases align to TRBD2. Germline V gene lookup returns CDR1 DFQATT and CDR2 SNEGSKA (reference sequence). The CDR3 spans 14 residues. The CDR3 sequence: CSARPTGTSYGQYF. CDR3 sequence (DNA): TGCAGTGCTAGACCTACCGGGACTAGTTACGGGCAGTACTTC.

This clone appeared many times. The chain employs TRBV7-2 and TRBJ2-1, with unresolved D. Germline lookup yields CDR1 SGHTA and CDR2 FQGNSA. CDR3 length: 16 residues. Deletions cut 1 base from V and 6 bases from J, with 16 bases between. The CDR3 protein is CASSLVAEILFNEQFF. CDR3 nucleotide sequence: TGTGCCAGCAGCTTAGTGGCCGAGATTCTATTCAATGAGCAGTTCTTC.

In this sample, this clone is medium-sized (0.01 to 0.1%). The chain employs TRBV20-1 and TRBJ2-3, with D tentatively TRBD1 or TRBD2 (5 bases each). This CDR3 contains 12 residues. With 3 bases removed from V and 5 bases from J, the gap between germline ends came to 9 bases. Germline loops: CDR1 DFQATT, CDR2 SNEGSKA (reference sequence). CDR3 DNA: TGCAGTGCTAGCTGGGGGTTAGATACGCAGTATTTT. Translation: CSASWGLDTQYF.

The chain couples TRBV5-1 to TRBJ2-7, with D perhaps matching TRBD2 (5 bases). Germline CDR1 reads SGHRS; CDR2 reads YFSETQ. Deletions cut 1 base from V and 3 bases from J, with 14 bases between. The CDR3 runs to 15 residues. The CDR3 DNA reads as TGCGCCAGCAGCTTGACCTCAGCGGCCGACTACGAGCAGTACTTC. It is translated as CASSLTSAADYEQYF.

The chain joins TRBV20-1 to TRBJ2-7; D unresolved. This CDR3 has 14 residues. CDR1 is DFQATT and CDR2 is SNEGSKA in the germline V gene (reference sequence). Deletions cut 1 base from V and 3 bases from J, with 13 bases between. The CDR3 DNA is TGCAGTGCTAGAGTAGTGGGCCACGGCTACGAGCAGTACTTC. This encodes CSARVVGHGYEQYF.

This clone was recorded at least ten times. V usage is TRBV7-8 and J usage is TRBJ1-5; D call uncertain. The CDR3 totals 15 residues. The germline CDR1 and CDR2 sequences are SGHVS and FQNEAQ. Trimming took 3 bases from V and 2 from J, leaving 11 bases between them. CDR3 sequence: CASSLVLGGNQPQHF. The CDR3 nucleotides are TGTGCCAGCAGCTTGGTACTCGGGGGCAATCAGCCCCAGCATTTT.

Sample share makes this clone medium-sized. The rearrangement joins TRBV6-1 to TRBJ2-7, with D perhaps matching TRBD1 (6 bases). In germline, CDR1 is MNHNS, CDR2 SASEGT. V shed 4 bases and J shed 7 bases, with 14 bases lying between them. The CDR3 is 13 amino acids. The CDR3 nucleotides are TGTGCCAGCAGTGCGCAGGGGTGGAGGGAGCAGTACTTC. The encoded protein is CASSAQGWREQYF.